A selection of T cell receptor beta chains follows, all from one sample in a study of T cell changes during pregnancy in multiple sclerosis. Clones were read by immunoSEQ multiplex PCR, and TCRdb kept only the in-frame ones, dropping some. There are roughly 28,000 clones in the sample; roughly 90% occur only once, and approximately 3.5% lies in the top ten. The specimen was CD4+ T cells from peripheral blood mononuclear cells, collected in the first trimester of pregnancy. The source of these receptors is a female donor in good health, enrolled as a control in a pregnancy study. CDR3s include the opening cysteine and the closing phenylalanine or tryptophan. The order of the fields is CDR3 protein, V gene, D gene, J gene. D genes are given only for firm matches.

cdr3_aa: CASSQDPGQGNQPQHF; v_call: TRBV4-1; d_call: TRBD1; j_call: TRBJ1-5
cdr3_aa: CASSSRGVNTGELFF; v_call: TRBV2; d_call: -; j_call: TRBJ2-2
cdr3_aa: CASSLWQDSPLHF; v_call: TRBV27; d_call: -; j_call: TRBJ1-6
cdr3_aa: CASSYEGRSNSPLHF; v_call: TRBV6-6; d_call: -; j_call: TRBJ1-6
cdr3_aa: CASRDRGNSGNTIYF; v_call: TRBV19; d_call: TRBD1; j_call: TRBJ1-3
cdr3_aa: CASFPGQASGANVLTF; v_call: TRBV19; d_call: -; j_call: TRBJ2-6
cdr3_aa: CASSLGQGYGYTF; v_call: TRBV28; d_call: TRBD1; j_call: TRBJ1-2
cdr3_aa: CASSLAGESNQPQHF; v_call: TRBV5-1; d_call: -; j_call: TRBJ1-5
cdr3_aa: CASSGRGYEQYF; v_call: TRBV5-8; d_call: -; j_call: TRBJ2-7
cdr3_aa: CASSPLQGAVSTEAFF; v_call: TRBV27; d_call: TRBD1; j_call: TRBJ1-1
cdr3_aa: CASSLPDRNTEAFF; v_call: TRBV5-6; d_call: -; j_call: TRBJ1-1
cdr3_aa: CASSVEWGGETQYF; v_call: TRBV9; d_call: TRBD2; j_call: TRBJ2-5
cdr3_aa: CASSSLAGSTDTQYF; v_call: TRBV19; d_call: TRBD2; j_call: TRBJ2-3
cdr3_aa: CASRTGTGGNTGELFF; v_call: TRBV7-3; d_call: TRBD1; j_call: TRBJ2-2
cdr3_aa: CAWSVLAGSYEQYF; v_call: TRBV30; d_call: TRBD2; j_call: TRBJ2-7
cdr3_aa: CASSLEPTGIAYNEQFF; v_call: TRBV11-2; d_call: -; j_call: TRBJ2-1
cdr3_aa: CASSEGQNTEAFF; v_call: TRBV7-9; d_call: -; j_call: TRBJ1-1
cdr3_aa: CASSLGAGNGGYTF; v_call: TRBV7-8; d_call: -; j_call: TRBJ1-2
cdr3_aa: CSVDRRQYNEQFF; v_call: TRBV29-1; d_call: -; j_call: TRBJ2-1
cdr3_aa: CSVERTSGSRETQYF; v_call: TRBV29-1; d_call: TRBD2; j_call: TRBJ2-5
cdr3_aa: CASSSSDRLAGETDTQYF; v_call: TRBV28; d_call: TRBD2; j_call: TRBJ2-3
cdr3_aa: CASSLVVGVSTDTQYF; v_call: TRBV7-2; d_call: -; j_call: TRBJ2-3
cdr3_aa: CSARRGGEQYF; v_call: TRBV20-1; d_call: TRBD2; j_call: TRBJ2-7
cdr3_aa: CASSTSDTQYF; v_call: TRBV19; d_call: -; j_call: TRBJ2-3
cdr3_aa: CASSDRTGDTEAFF; v_call: TRBV10-1; d_call: TRBD1; j_call: TRBJ1-1
cdr3_aa: CASSLQGPNYGYTF; v_call: TRBV5-1; d_call: -; j_call: TRBJ1-2
cdr3_aa: CASSPGQGNYGYTF; v_call: TRBV4-2; d_call: TRBD1; j_call: TRBJ1-2
cdr3_aa: CASTLTGRETQYF; v_call: TRBV6-6; d_call: -; j_call: TRBJ2-5
cdr3_aa: CASRAPQGTSGRNEQFF; v_call: TRBV18; d_call: TRBD2; j_call: TRBJ2-1
cdr3_aa: CSVELGGRRNEQFF; v_call: TRBV29-1; d_call: -; j_call: TRBJ2-1
cdr3_aa: CSARTGDQPQHF; v_call: TRBV29-1; d_call: TRBD1; j_call: TRBJ1-5
cdr3_aa: CASSAGTSGSNEQFF; v_call: TRBV6-4; d_call: TRBD2; j_call: TRBJ2-1
cdr3_aa: CASRPTSGKRANTGELFF; v_call: TRBV7-9; d_call: -; j_call: TRBJ2-2
cdr3_aa: CASSARRNEQFF; v_call: TRBV11-3; d_call: -; j_call: TRBJ2-1
cdr3_aa: CASSGKGTSFTGELFF; v_call: TRBV5-4; d_call: TRBD2; j_call: TRBJ2-2
cdr3_aa: CASSLRDTQYF; v_call: TRBV11-2; d_call: -; j_call: TRBJ2-3
cdr3_aa: CASRTSGGILEEQYF; v_call: TRBV27; d_call: TRBD2; j_call: TRBJ2-7
cdr3_aa: CASSLRDRDPYTF; v_call: TRBV7-9; d_call: TRBD1; j_call: TRBJ1-2
cdr3_aa: CASSGDTDYGYTF; v_call: TRBV25-1; d_call: -; j_call: TRBJ1-2
cdr3_aa: CASSDGKERGGLRNEQFF; v_call: TRBV5-4; d_call: TRBD2; j_call: TRBJ2-1
cdr3_aa: CASSSTSRSYEQYF; v_call: TRBV7-9; d_call: TRBD2; j_call: TRBJ2-7
cdr3_aa: CAWGTGSTDTQYF; v_call: TRBV30; d_call: TRBD1; j_call: TRBJ2-3
cdr3_aa: CASSSFPRFSWEAFF; v_call: TRBV7-8; d_call: -; j_call: TRBJ1-1
cdr3_aa: CASSVGSGARGYTF; v_call: TRBV9; d_call: -; j_call: TRBJ1-2
cdr3_aa: CSVAQASYNEQFF; v_call: TRBV29-1; d_call: -; j_call: TRBJ2-1
cdr3_aa: CASSLAGDSSSYNEQFF; v_call: TRBV7-9; d_call: -; j_call: TRBJ2-1
cdr3_aa: CASSQVGDFYEQYF; v_call: TRBV4-2; d_call: -; j_call: TRBJ2-7
cdr3_aa: CASSPPTGTSTDTQYF; v_call: TRBV18; d_call: -; j_call: TRBJ2-3
cdr3_aa: CASSRDTTDTQYF; v_call: TRBV11-2; d_call: -; j_call: TRBJ2-3
cdr3_aa: CASSPEANEKLFF; v_call: TRBV6-5; d_call: -; j_call: TRBJ1-4
cdr3_aa: CASSFPDRGSQHF; v_call: TRBV28; d_call: TRBD1; j_call: TRBJ1-5
cdr3_aa: CASSFSAGGHGTDTQYF; v_call: TRBV7-2; d_call: TRBD2; j_call: TRBJ2-3
cdr3_aa: CASSYPQGASTEAFF; v_call: TRBV6-6; d_call: TRBD1; j_call: TRBJ1-1
cdr3_aa: CASSLDHQGSEKLFF; v_call: TRBV11-2; d_call: -; j_call: TRBJ1-4